This TCR beta chain appears in the sequencing data of a study of CD8+CD57+ T cells in acquired aplastic anemia. V lost 1 base, J lost 2 bases, and 2 bases stayed unmatched. From germline, CDR1 is DFQATT and CDR2 SNEGSKA (reference sequence). The length of the CDR3 is 14 residues. Sequencing involved patients with CD8+CD57+ cell expansion previously shown by flow cytometry. No therapy had been given to the patients at the time of blood sampling. This clonotype appeared many times. Its antigen is as yet unknown. Genomic DNA constituted the template upon which TCR beta VDJ and CDR3 profiling was performed. MiXCR was run by TCRdb on the reads, yielding one entry per CDR3 protein. The sample holds about 240,000 distinct CDR3 sequences; more than 40% are singletons and the top ten take approximately 8%. Study-wide results and caveats: The study identified twenty-nine CD8+ CDR3 sequences shared by patients and controls.

The specimen sequenced was sorted CD4+, CD8+, or CD8+CD57+ T cells (not recorded which) from PBMCs. The chain combines TRBV20-1 with TRBJ2-1; 7 nucleotides match TRBD2. This TCR came from a human donor with aplastic anemia. The CDR3 bases are TGCAGTGCTAGAGGACTAGCTACCTACAATGAGCAGTTCTTC. It translates to CSARGLATYNEQFF.